A selection of T cell receptor beta chains follows, all from one sample in a study of CD8 T cells in ankylosing spondylitis. TCRdb re-analysed the 5' RACE reads in MiXCR, keeping a single row per CDR3 protein. The sample contains around 150,000 distinct CDR3 sequences, around 6.6% of which appear only once. Specimen: blood, either unsorted or a sorted T cell fraction (not recorded which). These receptors came from a female donor with ankylosing spondylitis or in good health (not recorded which). Each CDR3 is given with its conserved first and last residue. A D gene is named only where the DNA matches it firmly. A row's size may be missing; if present it is once, few, many or a size class.

j_call	clone_size	v_call	d_call	cdr3_nt	cdr3_aa
TRBJ1-2	few	TRBV7-9	NA	TGTGCCAGCAGCGCAATCAGGGAATCTAACTATGGCTACACCTTC	CASSAIRESNYGYTF
TRBJ2-2	many	TRBV6-2/TRBV6-3	NA	TGTGCCAGCGGGGCGTCTCGGACCGGGGAGCTGTTTTTT	CASGASRTGELFF
TRBJ2-7	many	TRBV9	NA	TGTGCCAGCAGCGCCGGGGACGGTTCCTACGAGCAGTACTTC	CASSAGDGSYEQYF
TRBJ2-2	few	TRBV7-2	TRBD2	TGTGCCAGCAGCCCAAGCGGGGGTCGAAACACCGGGGAGCTGTTTTTT	CASSPSGGRNTGELFF
TRBJ1-2	many	TRBV5-1	TRBD1	TGCGCCAGCAGCCCATCACAGGGGGAAGGCGGCTACACCTTC	CASSPSQGEGGYTF
TRBJ2-5	many	TRBV5-1	TRBD1	TGCGCCAGCAGCTTGAGGGGACAGCTTCAAGAGACCCAGTACTTC	CASSLRGQLQETQYF
TRBJ2-7	NA	TRBV7-2	TRBD2	TGTGCCAGTAAATTGAGGCTAGCGGGGGGAGAGCAGTACTTC	CASKLRLAGGEQYF
TRBJ1-2	many	TRBV12-3/TRBV12-4	TRBD1	TGTGCCAGTACCGTTTTGGGACAGGGGGTTGGCTACACCTTC	CASTVLGQGVGYTF
TRBJ1-1	few	TRBV12-3/TRBV12-4	NA	TGTGCCAGCAACCCCGGGCAACTATCTTCTGAAGCTTTCTTT	CASNPGQLSSEAFF
TRBJ1-1	many	TRBV4-3	NA	TGCGCCAGCAGCCAAGAAGGCGTTGAAGCTTTCTTT	CASSQEGVEAFF
TRBJ1-2	many	TRBV15	NA	TGTGCCACCAGCAGAGATAGCGATTATGGCTACACCTTC	CATSRDSDYGYTF
TRBJ1-5	many	TRBV7-6	NA	TGTGCCAGCTCCCAACTTAATCAGCCCCAGCATTTT	CASSQLNQPQHF
TRBJ2-3	many	TRBV4-1	TRBD2	TGCGCCAGCAGCCAAGGCTTTGCGGGGGGTGCAGATACGCAGTATTTT	CASSQGFAGGADTQYF
TRBJ2-1	many	TRBV20-1	TRBD2	TGCAGTGCCAAGCCCCAGACTAGCGGACAGGAGCAGTTCTTC	CSAKPQTSGQEQFF
TRBJ2-5	many	TRBV10-3	NA	TGTGCCATCAGCAGGTCGGATCAAGAGACCCAGTACTTC	CAISRSDQETQYF
TRBJ2-3	many	TRBV15	TRBD2	TGTGCCACCAGCAGAGGGGTCCTAGCGGGGGGGTACACAGATACGCAGTATTTT	CATSRGVLAGGYTDTQYF
TRBJ2-5	NA	TRBV18	TRBD1	TGTGCCAGCTCACCACCAAACAGGGGGACGGGGGAGACCCAGTACTTC	CASSPPNRGTGETQYF
TRBJ2-1	many	TRBV5-1	TRBD2	TGCGCCAGCAGCTTGGCCGCGGGGGGGCTGAACAATGAGCAGTTCTTC	CASSLAAGGLNNEQFF
TRBJ2-3	NA	TRBV12-3/TRBV12-4	NA	TGTGCCAGCAGTAAAGGAGCAGATACGCAGTATTTT	CASSKGADTQYF
TRBJ2-1	many	TRBV5-1	NA	TGCGCCAGCAGCCCCCGGGGGCTTGAGCAGTTCTTC	CASSPRGLEQFF
TRBJ2-3	many	TRBV24-1	TRBD2	TGTGCCACCAGTGAGCCTACTCTAGCGGGGGTCACAGATACGCAGTATTTT	CATSEPTLAGVTDTQYF
TRBJ1-2	many	TRBV3-1	NA	TGTGCCAGCAGCCAAGATTTTGGGGGCGCCTATGGCTACACCTTC	CASSQDFGGAYGYTF
TRBJ2-7	many	TRBV5-1	NA	TGCGCCAGCAGCTTGCGGGGGCCTTCTTACGAGCAGTACTTC	CASSLRGPSYEQYF
TRBJ2-5	many	TRBV7-2	TRBD2	TGTGCCAGCAGCTTTTACGGGAGGGAGACCCAGTACTTC	CASSFYGRETQYF
TRBJ2-3	NA	TRBV29-1	TRBD2	TGCTGCCTTAGGTTCGGACTAGCGGACACAGATACGCAGTATTTT	CCLRFGLADTDTQYF
TRBJ1-1	many	TRBV20-1	NA	TGCAGTGCTAGCAGGGGAGAAACTGAAGCTTTCTTT	CSASRGETEAFF
TRBJ2-7	NA	TRBV20-1	NA	TGCAGTGCTAGAGATCGACAGCTCAGCGAGCAGTACTTC	CSARDRQLSEQYF
TRBJ1-5	many	TRBV7-2	TRBD1	TGTGCCAGCAGCTTGGAACAGGGGATACGGAATCAGCCCCAGCATTTT	CASSLEQGIRNQPQHF
TRBJ1-1	once	TRBV6-1	NA	TGTGCCAGCAGTGAACCGGGACACGGGGACACTGAAGCTTTCTTT	CASSEPGHGDTEAFF
TRBJ1-1	many	TRBV5-6	NA	TGTGCCAGCAGCCTTGGTCAGGGGAGGACTGAAGCTTTCTTT	CASSLGQGRTEAFF
TRBJ2-3	NA	TRBV7-9	TRBD2	TGTGCCAGCAGCCGAGCGGGGGCAGATACGCAGTATTTT	CASSRAGADTQYF
TRBJ2-1	NA	TRBV15	TRBD1	TGTGCCACCAGCAGAGATATAGGGACAGGGGTCTACAATGAGCAGTTCTTC	CATSRDIGTGVYNEQFF
TRBJ1-1	many	TRBV7-9	NA	TGTGCCAGCAGCGATCTTGAGGGCGCTTTCTTT	CASSDLEGAFF
TRBJ1-3	few	TRBV20-1	NA	TGCAGTGCTAGGGGGGAGGTTCGGGGAAACACCATATATTTT	CSARGEVRGNTIYF
TRBJ2-1	many	TRBV20-1	NA	TGCAGTGCCCCCTACAATGAGCAGTTCTTC	CSAPYNEQFF
TRBJ1-5	many	TRBV21-1	NA	TGTGCCAGCAGCTCCCGGGTGAGCAGGGGTTTATGCAATCAGCCCCAGCATTTT	CASSSRVSRGLCNQPQHF
TRBJ1-1	many	TRBV16	NA	TGTGCCAGCAGCCCATCAGGGGCCACAAACACTGAAGCTTTCTTT	CASSPSGATNTEAFF
TRBJ2-2	many	TRBV5-1	NA	TGCGCCAGCAGCCCTCACGGGGCCACCGCCGGGGAGCTGTTTTTT	CASSPHGATAGELFF
TRBJ1-2	many	TRBV5-1	NA	TGCGCCAGCAGTCTGGACAGTTATCTCGATGGCTACACCTTC	CASSLDSYLDGYTF
TRBJ2-5	many	TRBV11-2	TRBD2	TGTGCCAGCAGCTTATCGGTGCTAGCGGGGGGAGAGACCCAGTACTTC	CASSLSVLAGGETQYF
TRBJ1-5	many	TRBV28	NA	TGTGCCAGCAGTTCCCGGTCGGTTGAGTCCCAGCATTTT	CASSSRSVESQHF
TRBJ1-1	many	TRBV11-2	NA	TGTGCCAGCAGCTTACACAACACTGAAGCTTTCTTT	CASSLHNTEAFF
TRBJ1-1	many	TRBV5-1	NA	TGCGCCAGCAGCTTGGTTGCGTCGGGGGCCGGGGTTGGCGGCACTGAAGCTTTCTTT	CASSLVASGAGVGGTEAFF
TRBJ2-3	few	TRBV7-5	NA	NA	CISVPEAFREGANQPDTQYF
TRBJ1-5	many	TRBV20-1	NA	TGCAGTGCCGCCTCAGGGGCCTGGGAGCAGCCCCAGCATTTT	CSAASGAWEQPQHF
TRBJ1-2	many	TRBV21-1	NA	TGTGCCAGCAGCAAAAGTGTGCAGGGGAACTATGGCTACACCTTC	CASSKSVQGNYGYTF
TRBJ2-7	NA	TRBV29-1	NA	TGCAGCGCCACTCTTCGTACCGAGCAGTACTTC	CSATLRTEQYF
TRBJ1-2	many	TRBV3-1	NA	TGTGCCAGCAGCCAAGCCTATGGCTACACCTTC	CASSQAYGYTF
TRBJ2-2	many	TRBV28	NA	TGTGCCAGCAGTTTCGACAGTCGGGACACCGGGGAGCTGTTTTTT	CASSFDSRDTGELFF
TRBJ1-1	many	TRBV5-1	TRBD1	TGCGCCAGCAGCCCGAGGACAGGGGAAGTTTCGGGCACTGAAGCTTTCTTT	CASSPRTGEVSGTEAFF
TRBJ1-3	once	TRBV3-1	NA	TGTGCCAGCAGCCGCTATATCCAAAGGGGGATCTCTGGAAACACCATATATTTT	CASSRYIQRGISGNTIYF